Below are 8 T cell receptor beta chains sequenced from a single sample in a study of blood T cells in healthy people across ages. Then a second PCR, running about 6 to 11 cycles, was carried out with a sample-barcoded 5' primer and a J-beta primer mix. Each CDR3 protein is one row after TCRdb ran MiXCR on the 5' RACE reads. This sample has roughly 500,000 distinct CDR3 sequences, with 27% found just once. The sample was blood. The source of these receptors is a woman in her 70s in good health.

This clonotype was recorded a few times. The chain has TRBV20-1 and TRBJ2-1, with 10 bases fitting TRBD2. The CDR3 has 13 amino acids. V lost 6 bases to trimming and J lost 10 bases; unmatched junction nucleotides: 9. Germline V gene data show CDR1 as DFQATT and CDR2 as SNEGSKA (reference sequence). The CDR3 DNA reads TGCAGTGCGCCCACTAGCGGGGCTCGCGAGCAGTTCTTC. Encoded protein: CSAPTSGAREQFF.

Many counts were recorded for this clonotype. The chain employs TRBV18 and TRBJ2-3, with D perhaps TRBD1 (6 bases). The CDR3 extends over 12 amino acids. The germline V and J ends were trimmed by 6 bases and 4 bases, with 8 bases remaining between them. Germline assignment: CDR1 KGHSH and CDR2 LQKENI. CDR3 in amino acids: CASSPGADTQYF. The DNA for the CDR3 is TGTGCCAGCTCCCCAGGGGCAGATACGCAGTATTTT.

This clonotype appeared a few times. The chain couples TRBV29-1 to TRBJ1-2, with 7 bases fitting TRBD1. The CDR3 extends over 11 amino acids. After removal of 7 bases from V and 6 bases from J, the junction contained 5 bases not matched to a gene. Germline lookup yields CDR1 SQVTM and CDR2 ANQGSEA. Here the CDR3 reads CSGHRGDGYTF. The CDR3 nucleotides read TGCAGCGGTCACAGGGGTGATGGCTACACCTTC.

The rearrangement joins TRBV4-2 to TRBJ2-5; 14 bases are a match to TRBD2. J was trimmed by 4 bases and V by 5 bases; bases with no gene match: 6. Germline V CDR1 and CDR2: LGHNA, YNFKEQ. The CDR3 is made up of 16 amino acids. The CDR3 DNA sequence: TGTGCCAGCAGCGTCCAGACTAGCGGGGGGGGAGAGACCCAGTACTTC. Amino acid sequence: CASSVQTSGGGETQYF.

The chain has TRBV6-5 and TRBJ2-1; D gene ambiguous. Gene TRBJ2-7 matches the end of the DNA better, so the J call may be wrong. Germline V CDR1 and CDR2: MNHEY, SVGAGI. The CDR3 is 12 residues long. The CDR3 nucleotides read TGTGCCAGCAGTTACTCGTGGGACGAGCAGTACTTC. It codes for CASSYSWDEQYF.

The chain links TRBV7-9 to TRBJ2-1; tentative D call: TRBD2 (6 bases). V lost 1 base and J lost 9, with 16 bases in between. Germline CDR1 reads SEHNR; CDR2 reads FQNEAQ (reference sequence). The CDR3 consists of 15 residues. This CDR3 is CASSLGGFRGSEQFF. CDR3 nucleotide sequence: TGTGCCAGCAGCTTAGGGGGTTTTCGGGGGAGTGAGCAGTTCTTC.

The chain is built from TRBV12-3 or TRBV12-4 and TRBJ2-1, with D perhaps matching TRBD2 (5 bases). The CDR3 sequence is 14 residues long. Deletions cut 6 bases from V and 4 bases from J, with 13 bases between. The CDR3 region has the DNA TGTGCCAGCAGCCGGCGGGTCCTGTACAATGAGCAGTTCTTC. It codes for CASSRRVLYNEQFF.

This clonotype was counted a few times. V gene TRBV15 combines with J gene TRBJ1-2; D remains unclear. V lost 0 bases and J 6 bases, leaving 11 bases between the germline ends. The germline V gene encodes CDR1 LNHNV and CDR2 YYDKDF (reference sequence). The CDR3 length is 14 residues. In nucleotides, the CDR3 is TGTGCCACCAGCAGAGAAAGAGGTGGGGATGGCTACACCTTC. Translated: CATSRERGGDGYTF. The whole variable domain, filled in from reference TRBV15 and TRBJ1-2, reads DAMVIQNPRYQVTQFGKPVTLSCSQTLNHNVMYWYQQKSSQAPKLLFHYYDKDFNNEADTPDNFQSRRPNTSFCFLDIRSPGLGDTAMYLCATSRERGGDGYTFGSGTRLTVV.